The 25 T cell receptor beta chains given below trace back to one sample, sequenced in a study of CD8+ T cells in alopecia areata. RNA extraction was followed by reverse transcription into cDNA, which acted as the sequencing template. The method was immunoSEQ multiplex PCR; TCRdb's version includes in-frame clones alone and lacks a portion of them. This sample has about 130,000 clones, with approximately 53% found just once. The material was CD4+ T cells sorted from blood, obtained at week 0. All receptors derive from a human donor with alopecia areata.

V and J are TRBV20-1 and TRBJ2-4; D not resolved. Germline V gives CDR1 DFQATT, CDR2 SNEGSKA (reference sequence). The CDR3 consists of 11 residues. V shed 5 bases and J shed 10 bases, with 12 bases lying between them. The DNA for the CDR3 is TGCAGTGCTGGGGATAACTGGATTCAGTACTTC. Amino acid sequence: CSAGDNWIQYF.

This rearrangement joins TRBV2 to TRBJ1-3; 7 bases map to TRBD1. Per germline, CDR1 SNHLY and CDR2 FYNNEI. With 2 bases clipped from V and 2 bases from J, the junction kept 0 bases outside the gene matches. The CDR3 runs 14 residues. In nucleotides, the CDR3 is TGTGCCAGCAGTGAAAGGGGGCCTGGAAACACCATATATTTT. Protein: CASSERGPGNTIYF.

This clone was seen once. V and J are TRBV27 and TRBJ2-7, with 9 bases that match TRBD1. The V and J ends lost 5 bases and 9 bases, in that order; junction bases with no gene match: 14. The CDR3 runs to 15 residues. The germline CDR1 and CDR2 sequences are MNHEY and SMNVEV (reference sequence). CDR3 amino acids: CASSPRDREFRGQYF. CDR3 bases: TGTGCCAGCAGTCCCCGGGACAGGGAATTTCGCGGGCAGTACTTC.

V and J are TRBV7-2 and TRBJ2-5; 8 nucleotides match TRBD2. The CDR3 is 15 amino acids. CDR1 is SGHTA and CDR2 is FQGNSA in the germline V gene. V was pared by 5 bases and J by 5 bases, with 10 bases of the junction left unmatched. In nucleotides, the CDR3 is TGTGCCAGCAGCCTCACACTAGCGGTCGGGGAGACCCAGTACTTC. This gives the protein CASSLTLAVGETQYF. Full variable domain (rest looked up from reference TRBV7-2 and TRBJ2-5): GAGVSQSPSNKVTEKGKDVELRCDPISGHTALYWYRQSLGQGLEFLIYFQGNSAPDKSGLPSDRFSAERTGGSVSTLTIQRTQQEDSAVYLCASSLTLAVGETQYFGPGTRLLVL.

The V gene is TRBV4-1, the J gene TRBJ2-5; D gene ambiguous. The ends were cut back, 9 bases at V and 4 bases at J, with 9 bases in the middle. The CDR3 spans 11 residues. CDR1 is MGHRA, CDR2 YSYEKL, per germline. The CDR3 sequence is CASRLGETQYF. The CDR3 DNA sequence: TGCGCCAGTCGTCTGGGAGAGACCCAGTACTTC.

The chain recombines TRBV7-8 with TRBJ2-1; 10 nucleotides match TRBD1. V shed 5 bases, J shed 4 bases, and the junction held 5 bases outside the gene matches. The CDR3 extends over 15 amino acids. From germline, CDR1 is SGHVS and CDR2 FQNEAQ. CDR3 nucleotide sequence: TGTGCCAGCAGCCTGGACAGGGGGAGGTACAATGAGCAGTTCTTC. Translation gives CASSLDRGRYNEQFF.

On this clone itself: Other DNA sequences within the sample encode an identical CDR3. This chain links TRBV7-9 with TRBJ2-5; D remains ambiguous. The germline V gene has CDR1 SEHNR and CDR2 FQNEAQ (reference sequence). This CDR3 region has 11 residues. V lost 6 bases to trimming and J lost 1 base, with 3 bases between them. The CDR3 nucleotides are TGTGCCAGCAGTTTCCAAGAGACCCAGTACTTC. This gives the protein CASSFQETQYF.

The CDR3 nucleotides read TGTGCCAGCAGCTTAGGTGACAGAGGGGGCTACACCTTC. This encodes CASSLGDRGGYTF. This sequence joins TRBV7-9 and TRBJ1-2, with TRBD1 as a possible D gene (5 bases). Germline loops: CDR1 SEHNR, CDR2 FQNEAQ (reference sequence). Deletions cut 1 base from V and 8 bases from J, with 11 bases between. The CDR3 is made up of 13 amino acids.

To note about this clone: One end of the junction is discordant with germline, which a read error may explain. V is TRBV6-5 and J is TRBJ1-1, with a tentative D call TRBD1 (6 bases). The germline CDR1 and CDR2 sequences are MNHEY and SVGAGI. The CDR3 runs to 11 residues. The CDR3 DNA follows: TGTGCCAGCGGACGGGACACTGAAGCTTCCTTT. Translation gives CASGRDTEASF.

This clone has more than one count but fewer than ten. The DNA of the CDR3 is TGTGCCAGCAGCCGGGACAGGGAAGGCGAGCAGTACTTC. This sequence encodes CASSRDREGEQYF. The rearrangement links TRBV7-3 to TRBJ2-7, with 9 positions matching TRBD1. Trimming took 5 bases from V and 6 from J; bases not matched to a gene: 5. The germline gives CDR1 SGHTA, CDR2 FQGTGA. This CDR3 is 13 amino acids long.

V and J are TRBV28 and TRBJ2-5; 7 bases are shared with TRBD1. The CDR3 length is 18 residues. After removal of 3 bases from V and 3 bases from J, the junction contained 16 bases not matched to a gene. Germline CDR1 reads MDHEN; CDR2 reads SYDVKM. The CDR3 here is CASSLGHTGVFFKETQYF. CDR3 nucleotide sequence: TGTGCCAGCAGTTTGGGTCATACAGGGGTCTTTTTTAAAGAGACCCAGTACTTC.

A few counts support this clone. This rearrangement joins TRBV5-1 to TRBJ1-1; D call uncertain. Germline V lookup: CDR1 SGHRS, CDR2 YFSETQ. The CDR3 spans 12 residues. The V gene lost 5 bases and the J gene lost 0 bases, with 5 bases spanning the gap. CDR3 region: CASRGMNTEAFF. Written as DNA, the CDR3 is TGCGCCAGCAGGGGGATGAACACTGAAGCTTTCTTT.

The chain combines TRBV5-1 with TRBJ2-7, with D perhaps TRBD2 (5 bases). V was shortened by 4 bases and J by 3 bases, with 17 bases between the two germline ends. CDR1 is SGHRS and CDR2 is YFSETQ in the germline V gene. The CDR3 extends over 15 amino acids. CDR3 DNA: TGCGCCAGCAGCCTGGGCGAGGGTTTGGGCTACGAGCAGTACTTC. Translated: CASSLGEGLGYEQYF.

The CDR3 DNA follows: TGTGCCAGCAGCTTAGCCCCGGATGCTAACTATGGCTACACCTTC. Residues: CASSLAPDANYGYTF. This chain connects TRBV11-2 to TRBJ1-2; D gene uncertain. The length of the CDR3 is 15 residues. The germline gives CDR1 SGHAT, CDR2 FQNNGV. With 1 base removed from V and 0 bases from J, the gap between germline ends came to 9 bases. Drawing the rest from reference TRBV11-2 and TRBJ1-2, the complete variable domain is EAGVAQSPRYKIIEKRQSVAFWCNPISGHATLYWYQQILGQGPKLLIQFQNNGVVDDSQLPKDRFSAERLKGVDSTLKIQPAKLEDSAVYLCASSLAPDANYGYTFGSGTRLTVV.

This clone has a handful of counts. The V call is TRBV5-1, the J call TRBJ2-3; tentative D call: TRBD2 (5 bases). CDR1 SGHRS and CDR2 YFSETQ come from the germline V gene. The CDR3 has 16 residues. V dropped 3 bases and J dropped 1 base, with 15 bases sitting between them. For the CDR3, the DNA is TGCGCCAGCAGCTCCCCCGCTGAAGCGGGCACAGATACGCAGTATTTT. Protein product: CASSSPAEAGTDTQYF.

The chain links TRBV29-1 to TRBJ1-4; no reliable D call. This CDR3 has 12 residues. Trimming removed 4 bases at V and 0 bases at J, with 3 bases between. The germline CDR1 and CDR2 sequences are SQVTM and ANQGSEA. This CDR3 reads CSVASTNEKLFF. The CDR3 DNA sequence: TGCAGCGTTGCCTCAACTAATGAAAAACTGTTTTTT. The complete variable domain, with remaining parts taken from reference TRBV29-1 and TRBJ1-4, reads SAVISQKPSRDICQRGTSLTIQCQVDSQVTMMFWYRQQPGQSLTLIATANQGSEATYESGFVIDKFPISRPNLTFSTLTVSNMSPEDSSIYLCSVASTNEKLFFGSGTQLSVL.

The V and J genes are TRBV5-1 and TRBJ1-1; TRBD1 aligns across 9 bases. This CDR3 is built from 15 residues. From germline, CDR1 is SGHRS and CDR2 YFSETQ. The J segment lost 6 bases and the V segment lost 4 bases, leaving 10 bases of the junction unmatched. The CDR3 is CASSRITGGAPEAFF. CDR3 nucleotides: TGCGCCAGCAGCCGCATCACAGGGGGCGCGCCTGAAGCTTTCTTT.

The V call is TRBV7-9, the J call TRBJ2-1; TRBD2 matches 11 bases. This CDR3 is built from 18 residues. Trimming removed 6 bases from V and 4 bases from J; junction bases left unmatched: 14. Germline-derived CDR1 and CDR2 are SEHNR and FQNEAQ (reference sequence). CDR3 amino acids: CASRIQLAGEYKYNEQFF. CDR3 bases: TGTGCCAGCAGGATCCAACTAGCGGGGGAGTATAAATACAATGAGCAGTTCTTC.

This chain uses TRBV4-2 with TRBJ2-7; perhaps TRBD2 as D (5 bases). V lost 2 bases and J 0 bases, leaving 11 bases between the germline ends. The length of the CDR3 is 15 residues. The V gene's germline CDR1 is LGHNA and CDR2 YNFKEQ. The CDR3 nucleotides are TGTGCCAGCAGCCAAAGTCCAGGACTCTCCTACGAGCAGTACTTC. Protein sequence: CASSQSPGLSYEQYF.

This rearrangement joins TRBV4-3 to TRBJ1-2; 9 nucleotides align to TRBD1. J lost 8 bases, V lost 4 bases, and 5 bases had no gene match. CDR1 and CDR2 from the germline V gene are LGHNA and YSLEER. The CDR3 contains 13 residues. The CDR3 nucleotides are TGCGCCAGCAGCCTCCGGACAGGGGAAGGCTACACCTTC. Its translation: CASSLRTGEGYTF.

J is TRBJ2-7 and V is TRBV7-9; TRBD1 matches 8 bases. V shed 0 bases and J 5 bases; nucleotides not matched to a gene: 3. Germline V gene lookup returns CDR1 SEHNR and CDR2 FQNEAQ (reference sequence). The CDR3 extends over 14 amino acids. CDR3 coding DNA: TGTGCCAGCAGCTTAGCCCAGGGGGCCCACGAGCAGTACTTC. This translates into CASSLAQGAHEQYF.

The chain is built from TRBV19 and TRBJ1-5; no firm D call. Germline V gene data show CDR1 as LNHDA and CDR2 as SQIVND (reference sequence). V was clipped by 5 bases and J by 7 bases, with 15 bases between them. The CDR3 totals 14 residues. DNA for the CDR3: TGTGCCAGTAGTCTAACTCGGGTGCCGCAGCCCCAGCATTTT. This translates into CASSLTRVPQPQHF.

The V and J genes are TRBV14 and TRBJ2-7, with D perhaps given as TRBD1 or TRBD2 (5 bases each). Trimming stripped 1 base from V and 8 bases from J, with 9 bases between. The CDR3 extends over 12 amino acids. Germline V lookup: CDR1 SGHDN, CDR2 FVKESK. Written as DNA, the CDR3 is TGTGCCAGCAGCCAAGTCCCGGGACAGCAGTACTTC. It specifies CASSQVPGQQYF. The whole variable domain, filled in from reference TRBV14 and TRBJ2-7, reads EAGVTQFPSHSVIEKGQTVTLRCDPISGHDNLYWYRRVMGKEIKFLLHFVKESKQDESGMPNNRFLAERTGGTYSTLKVQPAELEDSGVYFCASSQVPGQQYFGPGTRLTVT.

This chain connects TRBV2 to TRBJ1-4; TRBD1 matches 12 bases. V shed 7 bases and J 13 bases; nucleotides not matched to a gene: 10. Per the germline V gene, CDR1 is SNHLY and CDR2 is FYNNEI. This CDR3 region has 14 residues. The CDR3 nucleotides are TGTGCCAGCAAAGGGACAGGGGGCCAAACTGGACTGTTTTTT. Protein: CASKGTGGQTGLFF.

The chain employs TRBV27 and TRBJ2-3; D might be TRBD2 (5 bases). Per germline, CDR1 MNHEY and CDR2 SMNVEV (reference sequence). The V end was cut by 3 bases, the J end by 2 bases, with 15 bases between. The CDR3 consists of 16 residues. CDR3 amino acids: CASSFGGRPTTDTQYF. The CDR3 DNA sequence: TGTGCCAGCAGTTTCGGCGGGCGCCCGACCACAGATACGCAGTATTTT.